This T cell receptor beta chain was sequenced during a study of shared clonotypes between healthy human individuals. Study-wide results and caveats: The four-donor shared clonotypes exceeded non-shared clonotypes in generation probability, with non-shared ones scoring lower.

Measured with immunoSEQ multiplex PCR; TCRdb has only the in-frame clones, and not every one. Of 500,000 or so clones listed, 90% to 97% are singletons. The study separated CD4+ cells into CD45RA+ naive and CD45RA-negative memory subsets. To note about this clone: Antigen specificity is unknown.

Trimming left V 6 bases short and J 2 bases short, with 11 bases between. The germline V gene encodes CDR1 SNHLY and CDR2 FYNNEI. The CDR3 is made up of 14 amino acids. The sample comprised naive CD4+ T cells sorted from blood. The subset denotes: CD45RA+ positively selected. This sequence was found in a woman aged 25 to 39 in good health. This chain joins TRBV2 and TRBJ2-4; a weak D match, TRBD1 (6 bases). The CDR3 DNA reads TGTGCCAGCAGGGCACAGGGATCCAAAAACATTCAGTACTTC. The encoded protein is CASRAQGSKNIQYF.